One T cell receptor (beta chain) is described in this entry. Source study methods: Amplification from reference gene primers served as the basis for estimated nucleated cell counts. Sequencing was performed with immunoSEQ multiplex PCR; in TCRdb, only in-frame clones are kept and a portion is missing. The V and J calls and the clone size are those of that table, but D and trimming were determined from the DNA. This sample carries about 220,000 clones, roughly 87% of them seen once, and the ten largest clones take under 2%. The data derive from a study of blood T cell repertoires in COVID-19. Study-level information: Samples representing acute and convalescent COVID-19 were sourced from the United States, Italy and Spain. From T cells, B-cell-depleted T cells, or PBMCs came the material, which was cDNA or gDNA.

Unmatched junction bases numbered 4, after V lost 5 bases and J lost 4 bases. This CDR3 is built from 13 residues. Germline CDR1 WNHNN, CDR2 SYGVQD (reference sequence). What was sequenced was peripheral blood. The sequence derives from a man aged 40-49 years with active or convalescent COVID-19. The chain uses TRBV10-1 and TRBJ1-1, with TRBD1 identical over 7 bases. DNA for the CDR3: TGCGCCAGCAGTCTGACAGGGCGCACTGAAGCTTTCTTT. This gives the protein CASSLTGRTEAFF.